The 26 T cell receptor beta chains given below trace back to one sample, sequenced in a study of shared clonotypes between healthy human individuals. Repertoires were generated with immunoSEQ multiplex PCR, while TCRdb's copy carries only in-frame clones and drops some. The sample carries some 1,100,000 clones, around 78% recorded once. Sequencing was done on a sample of memory CD4+ T cells from PBMCs. Noted subset: CD45RA-negative fraction. These receptors came from a man aged 18 to 29 in good health. Some clones in this sample may be carry-over from other donors' samples.

The chain carries TRBV5-1 and TRBJ2-7; a weak D match, TRBD1 (5 bases). Trimming took 0 bases from V and 6 from J, leaving 10 bases between them. The CDR3 covers 13 residues. Germline V gene lookup returns CDR1 SGHRS and CDR2 YFSETQ. CDR3 in DNA: TGCGCCAGCAGCTTGGGGGGCTCCACCGAGCAGTACTTC. Translation gives CASSLGGSTEQYF.

The chain has TRBV2 and TRBJ2-2; unclear D gene. This CDR3 comprises 14 residues. CDR1 and CDR2 (germline): SNHLY, FYNNEI. V was pared by 2 bases and J by 4 bases, with 8 bases between. The CDR3 DNA sequence: TGTGCCAGCAGTGAACTACAGAGCACCGGGGAGCTGTTTTTT. The encoded protein is CASSELQSTGELFF.

V and J are TRBV5-1 and TRBJ2-5, with 8 bases aligning to TRBD2. J was trimmed by 5 bases and V by 4 bases; bases with no gene match: 10. The CDR3 loop spans 15 amino acids. Germline V gene sequence: CDR1 SGHRS, CDR2 YFSETQ. The CDR3 reads CASSPRGGVAETQYF. In DNA, the CDR3 is TGCGCCAGCAGCCCCCGGGGGGGGGTGGCGGAGACCCAGTACTTC.

J is TRBJ2-5 and V is TRBV7-2; 12 bases are shared with TRBD2. Trimming took 5 bases from V and 3 from J; bases not matched to a gene: 7. The CDR3 has 16 residues. The V gene's germline CDR1 is SGHTA and CDR2 FQGNSA. CDR3 protein: CASSPRPSGREETQYF. The CDR3 DNA follows: TGTGCCAGCAGCCCTCGACCTAGCGGGAGGGAAGAGACCCAGTACTTC.

The chain joins TRBV15 to TRBJ1-1; D call uncertain. V was pared by 2 bases and J by 1 base, with 5 bases between. CDR3 length: 13 residues. The germline V gene has CDR1 LNHNV and CDR2 YYDKDF (reference sequence). The CDR3: CATSRTQNTEAFF. The CDR3 region has the DNA TGTGCCACCAGCAGAACACAGAACACTGAAGCTTTCTTT.

This rearrangement joins TRBV10-3 to TRBJ1-2; D is possibly TRBD1 (5 bases). Germline V gene lookup returns CDR1 ENHRY and CDR2 SYGVKD. V lost 6 bases, J lost 8 bases, and 19 bases lay in between. This CDR3 contains 14 residues. CDR3 bases: TGTGCCATCAGCCCGCCGGGACCCGGGTCGGGCTACACCTTC. As protein: CAISPPGPGSGYTF.

The genes are TRBV28 and TRBJ1-1; 8 nucleotides align to TRBD1. The length of the CDR3 is 14 residues. CDR1 MDHEN and CDR2 SYDVKM come from the germline V gene. V trimming: 7 bases; J trimming: 5 bases; junction bases outside the gene matches: 9. The CDR3 is CASNDGQGQTEAFF. Here the CDR3 DNA reads TGTGCCAGCAACGATGGACAGGGTCAAACTGAAGCTTTCTTT.

In the case of this clone: Other DNA sequences in the sample encode the same CDR3. This chain uses TRBV28 with TRBJ2-5; 8 bases are shared with TRBD1. V lost 0 bases, J lost 5 bases, and 5 bases stayed unmatched. CDR1 and CDR2 from the germline V gene are MDHEN and SYDVKM. This CDR3 is 15 amino acids long. CDR3 DNA: TGTGCCAGCAGTTTATGGTCAGGGGGCCAGGAGACCCAGTACTTC. This codes for CASSLWSGGQETQYF.

This chain joins TRBV30 and TRBJ2-7; TRBD1 aligns across 7 bases. V dropped 1 base and J dropped 1; count of bases not matched to a gene: 7. Germline lookup yields CDR1 GTSNPN and CDR2 SVGIG (reference sequence). This CDR3 is 15 amino acids long. The CDR3 spells CAWSGARTGSYEQYF. CDR3 in DNA: TGTGCCTGGAGTGGGGCTAGGACAGGATCCTACGAGCAGTACTTC.

The chain joins TRBV10-1 to TRBJ2-4; TRBD1 matches at 8 bases. Germline V lookup: CDR1 WNHNN, CDR2 SYGVQD (reference sequence). CDR3 length: 14 residues. V trimming: 11 bases; J trimming: 2 bases; junction bases outside the gene matches: 8. This CDR3 is CAPRDRRTKNIQYF. CDR3 DNA sequence: TGCGCCCCCCGGGACAGGCGAACCAAAAACATTCAGTACTTC.

The rearrangement joins TRBV14 to TRBJ1-5, with 7 bases fitting TRBD1. Germline V lookup: CDR1 SGHDN, CDR2 FVKESK. The J segment lost 9 bases and the V segment lost 8 bases, leaving 13 bases of the junction unmatched. This CDR3 region has 14 residues. The DNA for the CDR3 is TGTGCCAGCGTAGGAGGGGGCCGCCCTGGGCCCCAGCATTTT. Amino acid sequence: CASVGGGRPGPQHF.

On this clone itself: The identical CDR3 is also encoded by other nucleotide sequences in the sample. CDR3 amino acids: CASSLGRGETQYF. CDR3 nucleotide sequence: TGTGCCAGCAGCTTAGGGAGGGGGGAGACCCAGTACTTC. The chain joins TRBV11-3 to TRBJ2-5; D assignment may be TRBD1 or TRBD2 (6 bases each). The germline V gene has CDR1 SGHNT and CDR2 YENEEA. V dropped 1 base and J dropped 5 bases, with 8 bases sitting between them. This CDR3 is built from 13 residues. Full variable domain (outside the CDR3, taken from reference TRBV11-3 and TRBJ2-5): EAGVVQSPRYKIIEKKQPVAFWCNPISGHNTLYWYLQNLGQGPELLIRYENEEAVDDSQLPKDRFSAERLKGVDSTLKIQPAELGDSAVYLCASSLGRGETQYFGPGTRLLVL.

The CDR3 coding sequence is TGTGCCAGCAGCTCGCTGGGCGAGAGGGGGGAGACCCAGTACTTC. Protein sequence: CASSSLGERGETQYF. The chain combines TRBV7-8 with TRBJ2-5; a weak D match, TRBD1 (6 bases). CDR1 is SGHVS and CDR2 is FQNEAQ in the germline V gene. The CDR3 is 15 residues long. The V end was cut by 4 bases, the J end by 5 bases, with 17 bases between.

The gene calls are TRBV18 and TRBJ2-1; no definite D call. This CDR3 has 19 residues. Germline assignment: CDR1 KGHSH and CDR2 LQKENI. Deletions cut 2 bases from V and 4 bases from J, with 24 bases between. The CDR3 DNA reads as TGTGCCAGCTCACCAGGGGTCGATACTAAATATGGGTCGTACAATGAGCAGTTCTTC. This codes for CASSPGVDTKYGSYNEQFF.

CDR3 coding DNA: TGTGCCAGCAGCCGCATTGACAGGGAGACAGATACGCAGTATTTT. It codes for CASSRIDRETDTQYF. The rearrangement links TRBV5-4 to TRBJ2-3, with 7 bases fitting TRBD1. From germline, CDR1 is SGHNT and CDR2 YYREEE (reference sequence). The CDR3 is made up of 15 amino acids. Trimming took 4 bases from V and 3 from J; bases not matched to a gene: 8. Full variable domain (remainder filled in from reference TRBV5-4 and TRBJ2-3): ETGVTQSPTHLIKTRGQQVTLRCSSQSGHNTVSWYQQALGQGPQFIFQYYREEENGRGNFPPRFSGLQFPNYSSELNVNALELDDSALYLCASSRIDRETDTQYFGPGTRLTVL.

The J gene is TRBJ1-2, the V gene TRBV2, with unresolved D. The CDR3 totals 15 residues. V was trimmed by 3 bases and J by 0 bases, leaving 11 bases between them. Per germline, CDR1 SNHLY and CDR2 FYNNEI. CDR3 protein: CASSESQQANYGYTF. CDR3 coding DNA: TGTGCCAGCAGTGAGAGTCAGCAAGCTAACTATGGCTACACCTTC.

The chain joins TRBV28 to TRBJ1-2; TRBD1 aligns across 7 bases. This CDR3 comprises 17 residues. Trimming removed 3 bases from V and 6 bases from J; junction bases left unmatched: 16. The germline V gene has CDR1 MDHEN and CDR2 SYDVKM. CDR3 bases: TGTGCCAGCAGTTTTTTTGTGGGAGGGGGCCAAGAGCATGGCTACACCTTC. The encoded protein is CASSFFVGGGQEHGYTF.

The gene calls are TRBV28 and TRBJ2-1, with D maybe TRBD2 (6 bases). Trimming cost V 5 bases and J 7 bases, with 24 bases left between them. CDR3 length: 17 amino acids. The germline CDR1 and CDR2 sequences are MDHEN and SYDVKM. CDR3 residues: CASSPSRPHSGRNEQFF. CDR3 DNA sequence: TGTGCCAGCAGTCCATCAAGGCCCCATAGCGGACGTAATGAGCAGTTCTTC.

The chain joins TRBV6-6 to TRBJ1-1, with D unresolved. V was trimmed by 4 bases and J by 3 bases, leaving 9 bases between them. The CDR3 is made up of 13 amino acids. Germline-derived CDR1 and CDR2 are MNHNY and SVGAGI (reference sequence). The CDR3 is CASSLPRDTEAFF. Here the CDR3 DNA reads TGTGCCAGCAGTTTACCTAGGGACACTGAAGCTTTCTTT.

The chain uses TRBV10-1 and TRBJ2-3; D might be TRBD1 (5 bases). V dropped 8 bases and J dropped 6 bases, with 12 bases sitting between them. Germline CDR1 WNHNN, CDR2 SYGVQD (reference sequence). The CDR3 consists of 12 residues. The CDR3 bases are TGCGCCAGCGCAAGCTCAGGGGATACGCAGTATTTT. Its protein product is CASASSGDTQYF.

The rearrangement links TRBV28 to TRBJ1-5; 7 nucleotides match TRBD1. V lost 7 bases and J lost 6; bases outside the gene matches: 18. This CDR3 comprises 17 residues. The germline V gene has CDR1 MDHEN and CDR2 SYDVKM. Here the CDR3 reads CASTPRGAGGSGQPQHF. For the CDR3, the DNA is TGTGCCAGCACCCCACGCGGGGCAGGGGGGAGTGGTCAGCCCCAGCATTTT.

The rearrangement joins TRBV28 to TRBJ2-1, with D hard to call. CDR1 MDHEN and CDR2 SYDVKM come from the germline V gene. The CDR3 is 12 residues long. V lost 6 bases and J 7 bases, leaving 10 bases between the germline ends. CDR3 DNA: TGTGCCAGCAGCCCTTTGTGGAATGAGCAGTTCTTC. Encoded protein: CASSPLWNEQFF.

The chain links TRBV7-3 to TRBJ2-1; 13 nucleotides line up with TRBD2. Losses at the gene ends were 4 bases for V and 8 bases for J; bases not matched to a gene: 5. CDR1 SGHTA and CDR2 FQGTGA come from the germline V gene. This CDR3 comprises 15 residues. The CDR3 coding sequence is TGTGCCAGCAGCTCTCCGGGACTAGCGGGACATGAGCAGTTCTTC. Its translation: CASSSPGLAGHEQFF.

The chain has TRBV27 and TRBJ1-6; D unclear. V dropped 5 bases and J dropped 8 bases, with 22 bases sitting between them. This CDR3 comprises 17 residues. CDR1 is MNHEY, CDR2 SMNVEV, per germline (reference sequence). The chain's CDR3 is CASSRPGVFGVDSPLHF. As DNA, the CDR3 is TGTGCCAGCAGTCGGCCCGGGGTCTTCGGAGTTGATTCACCCCTCCACTTT.

On this clone: The sample contains more than one DNA sequence encoding this CDR3. This rearrangement joins TRBV5-1 to TRBJ2-5; no clear D. Trimming shortened V by 4 bases and J by 2 bases, and 9 bases separated the two germline ends. This CDR3 has 13 amino acids. Germline V gives CDR1 SGHRS, CDR2 YFSETQ. The CDR3 reads CASSLTPQETQYF. CDR3 coding DNA: TGCGCCAGCAGCCTAACGCCGCAAGAGACCCAGTACTTC.

Of note for this clone: The germline gene is not matched at one end of the junction; a read error may be the cause. The chain carries TRBV5-6 and TRBJ2-3, with no clear D. The germline gives CDR1 SGHDT, CDR2 YYEEEE. The CDR3 contains 14 residues. The CDR3 bases are TGTACCAGCAGCTTCGGCGGAGGCACAGATACGCAGTATTTT. It encodes CTSSFGGGTDTQYF. The variable domain in full, with the rest retrieved from reference TRBV5-6 and TRBJ2-3, is DAGVTQSPTHLIKTRGQQVTLRCSPKSGHDTVSWYQQALGQGPQFIFQYYEEEERQRGNFPDRFSGHQFPNYSSELNVNALLLGDSALYLCTSSFGGGTDTQYFGPGTRLTVL.